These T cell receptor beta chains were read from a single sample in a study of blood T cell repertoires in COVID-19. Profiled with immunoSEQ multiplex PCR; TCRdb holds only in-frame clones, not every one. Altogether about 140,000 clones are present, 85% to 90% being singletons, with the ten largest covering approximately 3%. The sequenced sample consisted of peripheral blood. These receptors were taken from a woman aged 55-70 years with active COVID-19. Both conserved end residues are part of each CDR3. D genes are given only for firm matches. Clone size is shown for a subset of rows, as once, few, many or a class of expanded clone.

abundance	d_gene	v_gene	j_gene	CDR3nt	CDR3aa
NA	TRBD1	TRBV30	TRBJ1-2	TGTGCCTGGAACAGGGGGCTTAACTATGGCTACACCTTC	CAWNRGLNYGYTF
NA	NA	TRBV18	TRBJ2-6	TGTGCCAGCTCACCACAGTCTAGCTCTGGGGCCAACGTCCTGACTTTC	CASSPQSSSGANVLTF
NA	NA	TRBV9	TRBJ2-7	TGTGCCAGCAGCGTAGCTGAGGCGTCGACTACCTACGAGCAGTACTTC	CASSVAEASTTYEQYF
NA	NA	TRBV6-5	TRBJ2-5	TGTGCCAGCAGTTACATGGGCCTTTGGTACTTC	CASSYMGLWYF
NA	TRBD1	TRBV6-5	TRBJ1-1	TGTGCCAGCAAGTTGGACAGGGACACTGAAGCTTTCTTT	CASKLDRDTEAFF
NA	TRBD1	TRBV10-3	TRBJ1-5	TGTGCCACCCAACAGGGGCCGGGGCAGCCCCAGCATTTT	CATQQGPGQPQHF
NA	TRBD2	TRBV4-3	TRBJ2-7	TGCGCCAGCAGCCAGAAAGCGGGAGGGCCGGGGGAGCAGTACTTC	CASSQKAGGPGEQYF
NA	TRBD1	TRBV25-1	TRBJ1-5	TGTGCCAGCAGTGAAGGGGGAACAGGGGACAGCAATCAGCCCCAGCATTTT	CASSEGGTGDSNQPQHF
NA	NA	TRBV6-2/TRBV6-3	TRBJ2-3	TGTGCCAGCAGTTACGCAGTAGGGGTTGGGAGCACAGATACGCAGTATTTT	CASSYAVGVGSTDTQYF
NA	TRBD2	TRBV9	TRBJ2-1	TGTGCCAGCAGACCAGGTGGCCTAGCGGGAGGTTACAATGAGCAGTTCTTC	CASRPGGLAGGYNEQFF
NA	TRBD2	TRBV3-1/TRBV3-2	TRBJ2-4	TGTGCCAGCTCCCATTCCCTAGCGGGAGGGTGGAGGGGCCAAAACATTCAGTACTTC	CASSHSLAGGWRGQNIQYF
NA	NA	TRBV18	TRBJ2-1	TGTGCCAGCTCTCCGGGACTCTCCTACAATGAGCAGTTCTTC	CASSPGLSYNEQFF
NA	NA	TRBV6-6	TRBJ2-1	TGTGCCAGCAGTTACGGAGGGAGAGGTCATGGGAATGAGCAGTTCTTC	CASSYGGRGHGNEQFF
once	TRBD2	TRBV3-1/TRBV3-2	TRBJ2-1	TGTGCCAGCAGCCGAGCGGGAGGTGGAAATGAGCAGTTCTTC	CASSRAGGGNEQFF
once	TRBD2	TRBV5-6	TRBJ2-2	TGTGCCAGCAGCTATCGGGACTACGGTGCCGGGGAGCTGTTTTTT	CASSYRDYGAGELFF
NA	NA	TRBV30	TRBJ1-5	TGTGCCTGGAGTGACGGGAATCAGCCCCAGCATTTT	CAWSDGNQPQHF
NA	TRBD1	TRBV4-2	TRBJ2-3	TGTGCCAGCAGCCAGGGGTGGACAGGGTCTAGCACAGATACGCAGTATTTT	CASSQGWTGSSTDTQYF
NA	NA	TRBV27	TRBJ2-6	TGTGCCAGCAGAGTACAGGGAATTGGGGCCAACGTCCTGACTTTC	CASRVQGIGANVLTF
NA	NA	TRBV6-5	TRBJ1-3	TGTGCCAGCAGTTATTCCAGGGCTGGAAACACCATATATTTT	CASSYSRAGNTIYF
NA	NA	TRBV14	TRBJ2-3	TGTGCCAGCAGCCAAGGGTCGGAGAGTACGCAGTATTTT	CASSQGSESTQYF
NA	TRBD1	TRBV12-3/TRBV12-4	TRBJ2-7	TGTGCCAGCATGGGACAGGGATCCGAGCAGTACTTC	CASMGQGSEQYF
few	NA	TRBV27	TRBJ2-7	TGTGCCAGCAGTTTTGGGAGCCCCTACGGTCACGAGCAGTACTTC	CASSFGSPYGHEQYF
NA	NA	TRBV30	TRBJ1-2	TGTGCCTGGAGTGGGGGGGTCTATGGCTACACCTTC	CAWSGGVYGYTF
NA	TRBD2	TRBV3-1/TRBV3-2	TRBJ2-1	TGTGCCAGCAGCCTGGGGGGAGGGCTCCTCTTGGCCTACAATGAGCAGTTCTTC	CASSLGGGLLLAYNEQFF
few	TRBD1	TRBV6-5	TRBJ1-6	TGTGCCAGCAGTTACACAGGGGATAATTCACCCCTCCACTTT	CASSYTGDNSPLHF
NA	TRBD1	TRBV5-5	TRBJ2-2	TGTGCCAGCAGCTTCACAGGGGGGAGGACCGGGGAGCTGTTTTTT	CASSFTGGRTGELFF
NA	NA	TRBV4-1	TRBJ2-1	TGCGCCAGCAGCCAAGATCTACTCGTCGCCTACAATGAGCAGTTCTTC	CASSQDLLVAYNEQFF
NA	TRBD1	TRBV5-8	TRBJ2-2	TGTGCCAGCAGCCCGGACAGGGTGAACACCGGGGAGCTGTTTTTT	CASSPDRVNTGELFF
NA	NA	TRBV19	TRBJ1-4	TGTGCCAGTAGACACACGAACCGGGGTGATGAAAAACTGTTTTTT	CASRHTNRGDEKLFF
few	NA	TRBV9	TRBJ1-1	TGTGCCAGCAGCCTATTCACAGGGACCTTGAACACTGAAGCTTTCTTT	CASSLFTGTLNTEAFF
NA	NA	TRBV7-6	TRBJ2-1	TGTGCCAGCAGCTTAGCGGGCGGGATCTCCTACAATGAGCAGTTCTTC	CASSLAGGISYNEQFF
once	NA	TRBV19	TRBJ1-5	TGTGCCAGTAGTATAGGGGCTGGACTGCAGCCCCAGCATTTT	CASSIGAGLQPQHF
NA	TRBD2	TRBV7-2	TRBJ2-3	TGTGCCAGCAGCTTAACTCCGGGACTAGCCCGCACAGATACGCAGTATTTT	CASSLTPGLARTDTQYF
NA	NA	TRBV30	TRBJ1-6	TGTGCCTGGAGTTCTACAGGGCGGGCTCCTGGTAATTCACCCCTCCACTTT	CAWSSTGRAPGNSPLHF
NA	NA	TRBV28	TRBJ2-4	TGTGCCAGCAGTAACTTTTTCGGGGCCAAAAACATTCAGTACTTC	CASSNFFGAKNIQYF
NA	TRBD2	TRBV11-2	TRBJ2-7	TGTGCCAGCAGCTGGACTAGCGGGAGCCACGAGCAGTACTTC	CASSWTSGSHEQYF
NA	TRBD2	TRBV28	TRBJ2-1	TGTGCCAGCAAAAGACCGGGACTAGCGCCTTCCTACAATGAGCAGTTCTTC	CASKRPGLAPSYNEQFF
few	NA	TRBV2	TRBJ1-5	TGTGCCAGCAGCCTGGGAGGGATGGGACAGCCCCAGCATTTT	CASSLGGMGQPQHF
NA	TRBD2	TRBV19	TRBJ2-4	TGTGCCAGTAGTATAATAGGAGCGGGAGGCGCCAAAAACATTCAGTACTTC	CASSIIGAGGAKNIQYF
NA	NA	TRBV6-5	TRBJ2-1	TGTGCCAGCAGTTACGTCGGGGGTATGACTCGGGAGCAGTTCTTC	CASSYVGGMTREQFF
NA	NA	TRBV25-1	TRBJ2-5	TGTGCCAGCAGTGAAATCGCTAGCTGGGAGACCCAGTACTTC	CASSEIASWETQYF
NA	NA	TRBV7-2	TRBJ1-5	TGTGCCAGCAGCTTAGATGGAGGGGGCAATCAGCCCCAGCATTTT	CASSLDGGGNQPQHF
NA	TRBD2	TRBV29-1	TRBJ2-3	TGCAGCGTTGAGCGGGAGGTGGATACGCAGTATTTT	CSVEREVDTQYF
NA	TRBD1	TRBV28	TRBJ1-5	TGTGCCAGCAGTTTATTATCGGATGACAGGGACAATCAGCCCCAGCATTTT	CASSLLSDDRDNQPQHF
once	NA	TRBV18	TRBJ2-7	TGTGCCAGCTCACTGGGTCAGGGCAGCTTCTCCTACGAGCAGTACTTC	CASSLGQGSFSYEQYF
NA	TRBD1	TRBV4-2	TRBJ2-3	TGTGCCAGCAGCCCACAGGGGGCCAGCACAGATACGCAGTATTTT	CASSPQGASTDTQYF
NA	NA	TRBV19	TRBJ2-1	TGTGCCAGTAGTTCCGACAGCTCCTACAATGAGCAGTTCTTC	CASSSDSSYNEQFF
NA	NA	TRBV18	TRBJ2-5	TGTGCCAGCTCACCCGTGGCAGGGAACCAAGAGACCCAGTACTTC	CASSPVAGNQETQYF